This T cell receptor (beta chain) was profiled in a study of blood T cell repertoires in COVID-19. Across the study: Acute and convalescent COVID-19 specimens originated in the United States, Italy and Spain. Nucleic acid was either cDNA or gDNA, and it came from T cells, B-cell-depleted T cells, or PBMCs.

The CDR3 is 15 amino acids. The germline V and J ends were trimmed by 3 bases and 2 bases, with 12 bases remaining between them. Germline loops: CDR1 ENHRY, CDR2 SYGVKD. Per the original data handling: It was from reference gene primer amplification that nucleated cell counts were estimated. Only in-frame clones appear in the TCRdb table, and some are missing; sequencing was by immunoSEQ multiplex PCR. The D gene and trimming were derived from the DNA, and the V and J assignments and clone size from that table. The sample shows tens of thousands of clones, roughly 89% of them seen only once. The source is a woman of 80 years or more with acute or convalescent COVID-19. V is TRBV10-3 and J is TRBJ2-3; perhaps TRBD2 as D (6 bases). Sequenced input: peripheral blood. CDR3 in amino acids: CAISELAGYTDTQYF. CDR3 bases: TGTGCCATCAGTGAATTGGCGGGGTACACAGATACGCAGTATTTT.